Reported below is one TCR beta chain. As yet, its antigen is unknown. The data were taken from a study of T cell responses to AZD1222 COVID-19 vaccine. Looking at the study overall: Analyses pooled second doses at about 4 or about 12 weeks. Overall study findings and caveats: Recipients of two AZD1222 doses showed rising Spike-specific TCR breadth and depth. Repertoires were collected only later (after the peak T cell response had occurred).

Trimming stripped 3 bases from V and 3 bases from J, with 12 bases between. The CDR3 is made up of 14 amino acids. Germline V CDR1 and CDR2: SGHKS, YYEKEE (reference sequence). This table comes from immunoSEQ multiplex PCR, and its TCRdb copy is limited to in-frame clones, with some not included. The sample records fewer than 110,000 clones, approximately 90% being singletons. This TCR was sampled from an adult in good health. Source: peripheral blood, taken on day 0 of AZD1222 vaccination. V gene TRBV5-5 combines with J gene TRBJ1-2, with TRBD1 as a possible D gene (6 bases). The CDR3 coding sequence is TGTGCCAGCAGCTCCCTCAGGGGAGACTATGGCTACACCTTC. It is translated as CASSSLRGDYGYTF.